This T cell receptor beta chain was identified in a study of shared clonotypes between healthy human individuals. Into CD45RA+ naive and CD45RA-negative memory subsets, the CD4+ cells were split. From germline, CDR1 is MNHEY and CDR2 SVGAGI. CDR3 length equals 15 residues. Trimming took off 5 bases at V and 0 bases at J, with 8 bases between the two ends. Here immunoSEQ multiplex PCR was the method, and the copy in TCRdb shows in-frame clones only, minus some. Of roughly 2.6 million clones listed, around 90% were seen once; the top ten hold about 0.13%. This chain joins TRBV6-5 and TRBJ1-6; D unclear. This sequence was found in a man aged 18 to 30 in good health. The material sequenced was naive CD4+ T cells sorted from blood. Specified subset: CD45RA+ positively selected. The CDR3 bases are TGTGCCAGCAGTCGGTACAGCTCCTATAATTCACCCCTCCACTTT. Translated, it gives CASSRYSSYNSPLHF.